These T cell receptor beta chains were read from a single sample in a study of cytomegalovirus exposure and HLA in healthy donors. The protocol was immunoSEQ multiplex PCR, while the TCRdb copy is restricted to in-frame clones and leaves out a portion. The table lists roughly 150,000 clones, over 70% of them singletons. Material for sequencing was PBMCs. Receptor source: a man aged 50 or older in good health and CMV-seropositive. The CDR3 runs from the conserved cysteine through the conserved F or W. A D gene is named only where the DNA matches it firmly. Clone size is not always given. Where it is, it says once, few, many or a class for expanded clones.

D | J | size | V | CDR3 | DNA
. | TRBJ2-7 | . | TRBV7-7 | CASSLAAGQNYEQYF | TGTGCTAGCAGCTTAGCGGCTGGACAGAACTACGAGCAGTACTTC
. | TRBJ2-2 | . | TRBV9 | CASKGGPRANTGELFF | TGTGCCAGCAAGGGGGGGCCGAGGGCGAACACCGGGGAGCTGTTTTTT
. | TRBJ2-5 | . | TRBV28 | CASTLSLKETQYF | TGTGCCAGCACCCTCTCACTTAAAGAGACCCAGTACTTC
. | TRBJ2-7 | . | TRBV15 | CATSRDNFRGEQYF | TGTGCCACCAGCAGAGATAACTTCCGGGGCGAGCAGTACTTC
. | TRBJ1-1 | . | TRBV18 | CASSRSRSPTEAFF | TGTGCCAGCTCACGGAGTAGGAGCCCCACGGAAGCTTTCTTT
. | TRBJ1-3 | . | TRBV6-5 | CASMLSGGNTIYF | TGTGCCAGCATGTTGAGTGGTGGAAACACCATATATTTT
TRBD1 | TRBJ2-7 | . | TRBV18 | CASSPPGQGFSYEQYF | TGTGCCAGCTCACCACCGGGACAGGGGTTCTCCTACGAGCAGTACTTC
. | TRBJ2-5 | . | TRBV9 | CASSPSGLYQETQYF | TGTGCCAGCAGCCCCAGCGGGCTCTACCAAGAGACCCAGTACTTC
. | TRBJ2-1 | . | TRBV10-3 | CAISPRTSSATAEQFF | TGTGCCATCAGTCCCCGGACTTCCTCGGCTACCGCTGAGCAGTTCTTC
TRBD1 | TRBJ1-1 | . | TRBV7-8 | CASSLDRRGGNTEAFF | TGTGCCAGCAGCTTGGACAGGAGGGGAGGGAACACTGAAGCTTTCTTT
TRBD1 | TRBJ1-1 | . | TRBV28 | CASSRPTGIITEAFF | TGTGCCAGCAGCCGGCCGACAGGGATTATCACTGAAGCTTTCTTT
TRBD1 | TRBJ2-3 | few | TRBV6-5 | CASKNRGDTQYF | TGTGCCAGCAAGAACAGGGGCGATACGCAGTATTTT
. | TRBJ2-6 | once | TRBV6-5 | CASRQASSGANVLTF | TGTGCCAGCAGACAGGCGAGCTCTGGGGCCAACGTCCTGACTTTC
. | TRBJ2-4 | . | TRBV28 | CASSLFSRANIQYF | TGTGCCAGCAGTTTATTTTCCCGAGCAAACATTCAGTACTTC
TRBD1 | TRBJ2-7 | . | TRBV10-1 | CASRFRDRGHEQYF | TGCGCCAGTCGATTCCGGGACAGGGGCCACGAGCAGTACTTC
TRBD2 | TRBJ2-1 | . | TRBV30 | CAWSDGAGQIKQFF | TGTGCCTGGAGTGACGGAGCGGGGCAAATTAAGCAGTTCTTC
. | TRBJ1-2 | . | TRBV28 | CASSFSDRVSYGYTF | TGTGCCAGCAGTTTCTCCGACAGAGTTTCCTATGGCTACACCTTC
. | TRBJ2-5 | . | TRBV5-4 | CASSSRGSQETQYF | TGTGCCAGCAGCTCTCGGGGGTCTCAAGAGACCCAGTACTTC
TRBD2 | TRBJ2-7 | . | TRBV5-4 | CASSTGLAGLEQYF | TGTGCCAGCAGCACGGGACTAGCGGGGCTCGAGCAGTACTTC
TRBD1 | TRBJ2-5 | . | TRBV14 | CASSQGGTGGQETQYF | TGTGCCAGCAGCCAAGGCGGGACAGGGGGTCAAGAGACCCAGTACTTC
TRBD1 | TRBJ1-2 | . | TRBV28 | CASSTRTGGPKGYTF | TGTGCCAGCAGTACGAGGACAGGAGGTCCTAAGGGCTACACCTTC
. | TRBJ2-4 | . | TRBV2 | CASSEDGGGLGSGNIQYF | TGTGCCAGCAGTGAAGATGGCGGGGGCCTGGGAAGTGGAAACATTCAGTACTTC
. | TRBJ2-2 | once | TRBV19 | CASSIGRVSTGELFF | TGTGCCAGTAGTATCGGCAGGGTGAGCACCGGGGAGCTGTTTTTT
. | TRBJ1-6 | . | TRBV27 | CASSFQGRVGSPLHF | TGTGCCAGCAGTTTCCAGGGGCGGGTCGGATCACCCCTCCACTTT
. | TRBJ1-4 | . | TRBV28 | CASSFPGTNEKLFF | TGTGCCAGCAGTTTTCCGGGAACTAATGAAAAACTGTTTTTT
. | TRBJ1-1 | . | TRBV18 | CASSSQGRETEAFF | TGTGCCAGCTCTTCACAGGGTAGGGAGACTGAAGCTTTCTTT
. | TRBJ2-2 | . | TRBV27 | CASTSLLASPSPTGELFF | TGTGCCAGCACCTCCTTACTAGCATCCCCTTCCCCCACCGGGGAGCTGTTTTTT
TRBD2 | TRBJ2-1 | . | TRBV7-2 | CASSPWTSGPYNEQFF | TGTGCCAGCAGCCCGTGGACTAGCGGTCCTTACAATGAGCAGTTCTTC
TRBD1 | TRBJ2-7 | . | TRBV28 | CASSWTGLSYEQYF | TGTGCCAGCAGTTGGACAGGGTTATCCTACGAGCAGTACTTC
. | TRBJ2-7 | . | TRBV7-2 | CASSPGPGAYEQYF | TGTGCCAGCAGCCCGGGCCCCGGGGCCTACGAGCAGTACTTC
. | TRBJ2-5 | . | TRBV9 | CASSLRPNGETQYF | TGTGCCAGCAGCCTCCGACCCAACGGGGAGACCCAGTACTTC